The 9 T cell receptor beta chains below were found in one sample sequenced in a study of monozygotic twins with inflammatory bowel disease. TCRdb re-called the 5' RACE reads; one entry per CDR3 protein, DNA not given. The sample has some 200,000 distinct CDR3 sequences. The source material was blood. All receptors come from a human donor with ulcerative colitis or Crohn's disease, or a healthy co-twin of an affected twin (not recorded which).

This chain joins TRBV18 and TRBJ1-3; no DNA is available, so the TRBD1 call from TCRdb remains unchecked. This CDR3 has 16 residues. Germline CDR1 reads KGHSH; CDR2 reads LQKENI. The CDR3 loop reads CASSPYDSSSGNTIYF.

The rearrangement links TRBV10-1 to TRBJ2-7; lacking DNA, the TRBD2 call made by TCRdb goes unchecked. Per germline, CDR1 WNHNN and CDR2 SYGVQD (reference sequence). CDR3 length: 13 residues. CDR3 region: CASSEVGGYEQYF.

The chain uses TRBV6-5 and TRBJ2-7. Per germline, CDR1 MNHEY and CDR2 SVGAGI. The CDR3 totals 15 residues. CDR3: CASSRLGTASYEQYF.

The genes are TRBV9 and TRBJ2-7; TCRdb proposes TRBD1, but this gene call is untestable without DNA. The CDR3 has 15 amino acids. Germline V CDR1 and CDR2: SGDLS, YYNGEE. The CDR3 loop is CASSVSTGGSYEQYF.

V gene TRBV5-1 combines with J gene TRBJ1-6; TCRdb gives TRBD1 as the D gene, but with no DNA this cannot be confirmed. This CDR3 region has 15 residues. The germline V gene has CDR1 SGHRS and CDR2 YFSETQ. The CDR3 here is CASSVGTAPETPLHF.

The genes are TRBV20-1 and TRBJ1-6. CDR3 length: 16 amino acids. Germline V CDR1 and CDR2: DFQATT, SNEGSKA (reference sequence). The CDR3 here is CSARDSRSSYNSPLHF.

This chain uses TRBV7-6 with TRBJ1-1. The germline V gene encodes CDR1 SGHVS and CDR2 FNYEAQ. CDR3 size: 18 residues. The CDR3 region is CASSLDGWGGDIGTEAFF.

This chain connects TRBV7-6 to TRBJ2-3; TCRdb's assignment of TRBD1 cannot be checked, as there is no DNA. CDR1 is SGHVS, CDR2 FNYEAQ, per germline. The CDR3 is 14 amino acids. CDR3 residues: CASSPDRGSNTQYF.

V gene TRBV2 combines with J gene TRBJ1-2; no DNA is available, so the TRBD1 call from TCRdb remains unchecked. Germline CDR1 is SNHLY and CDR2 is FYNNEI. This CDR3 contains 15 residues. The CDR3: CASRPPQNLNYGYTF.